The 19 T cell receptor beta chains in this list originate from one sample, sequenced in a study of CD8 T cells in Susac syndrome. Random hexamers primed reverse transcription of about 0.45 to 1 ug RNA. TCRdb analysed the immunoSEQ multiplex PCR reads with MiXCR anew, one entry per CDR3 protein. This sample yields 250,000 to 300,000 distinct CDR3 sequences, of which roughly 85% are seen a single time; around 0.11% belongs to the top ten. The sequenced sample consisted of CD8+ T cells from PBMCs. The receptors here all came from a human donor with multiple sclerosis.

The J gene is TRBJ2-7, the V gene TRBV9, with 7 bases aligning to TRBD1. The germline V gene has CDR1 SGDLS and CDR2 YYNGEE. The CDR3 has 12 amino acids. The J segment lost 4 bases and the V segment lost 3 bases, leaving 1 base of the junction unmatched. In DNA form, the CDR3 reads TGTGCCAGCAGCGGACAGGGATACGAGCAGTACTTC. Protein: CASSGQGYEQYF.

This clonotype was picked up a small number of times. This chain links TRBV3-1 with TRBJ2-7; 8 bases match TRBD2. Germline V gene lookup returns CDR1 LGHDT and CDR2 YNNKEL (reference sequence). After removal of 2 bases from V and 1 base from J, the junction contained 4 bases not matched to a gene. CDR3 length: 15 amino acids. CDR3 region: CASSQPGGGSYEQYF. In DNA, the CDR3 is TGTGCCAGCAGCCAACCGGGGGGGGGATCCTACGAGCAGTACTTC.

This clonotype was observed a handful of times. The rearrangement uses TRBV4-2 and TRBJ2-2, with 10 bases aligning to TRBD1. From germline, CDR1 is LGHNA and CDR2 YNFKEQ. V lost 4 bases, J lost 4 bases, and 6 bases stayed unmatched. CDR3 length: 16 residues. In DNA, the CDR3 is TGTGCCAGCAGCCCTTGGACAGGGGGAGGCACCGGGGAGCTGTTTTTT. Amino acids: CASSPWTGGGTGELFF.

The chain carries TRBV28 and TRBJ1-2; D is undetermined. CDR3 length: 12 amino acids. Trimming pared 3 bases from V and 14 bases from J, leaving 16 bases between. CDR1 is MDHEN, CDR2 SYDVKM, per germline. The DNA of the CDR3 is TGTGCCAGCAGTTTGAACAGCCCTGGGTCGACCTTC. It translates to CASSLNSPGSTF.

The chain couples TRBV27 to TRBJ1-1; 10 nucleotides align to TRBD1. From germline, CDR1 is MNHEY and CDR2 SMNVEV (reference sequence). The CDR3 runs to 16 residues. V shed 6 bases, J shed 7 bases, and the junction held 14 bases outside the gene matches. CDR3 bases: TGTGCCAGCAGAAACGGTCCCGGGACAGGGGTCGGTGAAGCTTTCTTT. Translation: CASRNGPGTGVGEAFF.

The chain recombines TRBV19 with TRBJ1-1; D is ambiguous. Germline values: CDR1 LNHDA, CDR2 SQIVND (reference sequence). This CDR3 has 15 residues. V was trimmed by 5 bases and J by 7 bases, leaving 20 bases between them. CDR3: CASSLINRRRGEAFF. Written as DNA, the CDR3 is TGTGCCAGTAGTTTAATTAACCGACGGAGAGGTGAAGCTTTCTTT.

The gene calls are TRBV20-1 and TRBJ2-3, with a weak D call TRBD2 (6 bases). This CDR3 contains 16 residues. The V end was cut by 3 bases, the J end by 3 bases, with 19 bases between. The germline V gene has CDR1 DFQATT and CDR2 SNEGSKA (reference sequence). The DNA for the CDR3 is TGCAGTGCTAGTGATAGGTCGGGAGTTCTAACAGATACGCAGTATTTT. It encodes CSASDRSGVLTDTQYF.

V usage is TRBV12-3 or TRBV12-4 and J usage is TRBJ2-5; D ambiguous. The CDR3 spans 11 residues. The V and J ends lost 6 bases and 2 bases respectively, with 4 bases between them. The CDR3 loop reads CASSKQETQYF. Here the CDR3 DNA reads TGTGCCAGCAGCAAACAAGAGACCCAGTACTTC.

The rearrangement joins TRBV12-3 or TRBV12-4 to TRBJ2-3; D is perhaps TRBD2 (6 bases). Trimming pared 3 bases from V and 2 bases from J, leaving 9 bases between. This CDR3 contains 14 residues. CDR3 in DNA: TGTGCCAGCAGTTTCGGAGGGGACACAGATACGCAGTATTTT. This sequence encodes CASSFGGDTDTQYF.

The gene calls are TRBV25-1 and TRBJ1-2; D not certain. Germline values: CDR1 MGHDK, CDR2 SYGVNS. V gave up 8 bases and J gave up 7 bases, with 14 bases separating them. The CDR3 is made up of 12 amino acids. CDR3 residues: CASPKEPAGYTF. The CDR3 bases are TGTGCCAGCCCCAAAGAACCAGCTGGCTACACCTTC.

The J gene is TRBJ1-1, the V gene TRBV6-5; D gene uncertain. The germline gives CDR1 MNHEY, CDR2 SVGAGI. With 10 bases removed from V and 3 bases from J, the gap between germline ends came to 12 bases. This CDR3 spans 12 amino acids. CDR3 bases: TGTGCCACAGCCGGGGTGGACACTGAAGCTTTCTTT. As protein: CATAGVDTEAFF.

Concerning this clonotype: Germline is not matched at one junction end, which may reflect a read error. The V gene is TRBV9, the J gene TRBJ2-3, with 11 bases fitting TRBD2. CDR1 SGDLS and CDR2 YYNGEE come from the germline V gene. The CDR3 is 15 amino acids. The DNA of the CDR3 is TGTGTCAGCAGCGCACTAGCGGGAGTTGCCGATACGCAGTATTTT. It specifies CVSSALAGVADTQYF.

This chain uses TRBV13 with TRBJ2-7, with 9 bases fitting TRBD1. Germline V lookup: CDR1 PRHDT, CDR2 FYEKMQ (reference sequence). The trim removed 4 bases at V and 6 bases at J, leaving 13 bases unmatched. The CDR3 runs 16 residues. In DNA form, the CDR3 reads TGTGCCAGCAGCTCCCTCCGGGACAGGGTTCGGGTCGAGCAGTACTTC. Its translation is CASSSLRDRVRVEQYF.

The chain uses TRBV20-1 and TRBJ2-2; no firm D call. The germline V gene encodes CDR1 DFQATT and CDR2 SNEGSKA (reference sequence). Trimming left V 5 bases short and J 1 base short, with 14 bases between. The CDR3 has 15 residues. The CDR3 protein is CSARGGPLNTGELFF. CDR3 nucleotides: TGCAGTGCTCGTGGCGGACCCCTGAACACCGGGGAGCTGTTTTTT.

The chain recombines TRBV30 with TRBJ1-2; D might be TRBD1 (5 bases). Trimming took 0 bases from V and 3 from J, leaving 20 bases between them. The V gene's germline CDR1 is GTSNPN and CDR2 SVGIG (reference sequence). The CDR3 sequence is 17 residues long. The CDR3 region is CAWSVLASLQEDYGYTF. CDR3 DNA sequence: TGTGCCTGGAGTGTACTAGCGTCCCTACAGGAGGACTATGGCTACACCTTC. The full variable domain, its missing parts supplied by reference TRBV30 and TRBJ1-2, is SQTIHQWPATLVQPVGSPLSLECTVEGTSNPNLYWYRQAAGRGLQLLFYSVGIGQISSEVPQNLSASRPQDRQFILSSKKLLLSDSGFYLCAWSVLASLQEDYGYTFGSGTRLTVV.

The V gene is TRBV14, the J gene TRBJ2-5; D unresolved. There are 15 residues in the CDR3. Germline CDR1 SGHDN, CDR2 FVKESK. V lost 2 bases and J 4 bases, leaving 14 bases between the germline ends. CDR3 nucleotides: TGTGCCAGCAGCCAACGTTTAACACGGCTAGAGACCCAGTACTTC. Translation: CASSQRLTRLETQYF.

Points on this clonotype: At one of its ends the junction is not consistent with the germline gene, which may arise from a read error. The J gene is TRBJ1-2, the V gene TRBV7-7, with a tentative D call TRBD1 (6 bases). Germline V gene data show CDR1 as SSHAT and CDR2 as FNYEAQ (reference sequence). The length of the CDR3 is 17 residues. CDR3 DNA: TGTGCTAGCAGCTTAGCAAAGCAGACCTTACAGGGCATTGGGAACACCTTC. This sequence encodes CASSLAKQTLQGIGNTF.

The DNA of the CDR3 is TGTGCCAGCAGTCATCAGGATCTAAAAGAGAAGTATTTT. Protein: CASSHQDLKEKYF. V usage is TRBV27 and J usage is TRBJ2-3, with D hard to call. The germline gives CDR1 MNHEY, CDR2 SMNVEV (reference sequence). V gave up 5 bases and J gave up 13 bases, with 19 bases separating them. The CDR3 loop spans 13 amino acids.

The genes are TRBV4-2 and TRBJ1-3, with a possible D match to TRBD1 (5 bases). CDR3 length: 15 amino acids. V was clipped by 10 bases and J by 2 bases, with 18 bases between them. Germline CDR1 is LGHNA and CDR2 is YNFKEQ. This chain's CDR3 is CATDVREFTGNTIYF. DNA of the CDR3: TGTGCCACCGACGTCAGGGAATTTACTGGAAACACCATATATTTT.